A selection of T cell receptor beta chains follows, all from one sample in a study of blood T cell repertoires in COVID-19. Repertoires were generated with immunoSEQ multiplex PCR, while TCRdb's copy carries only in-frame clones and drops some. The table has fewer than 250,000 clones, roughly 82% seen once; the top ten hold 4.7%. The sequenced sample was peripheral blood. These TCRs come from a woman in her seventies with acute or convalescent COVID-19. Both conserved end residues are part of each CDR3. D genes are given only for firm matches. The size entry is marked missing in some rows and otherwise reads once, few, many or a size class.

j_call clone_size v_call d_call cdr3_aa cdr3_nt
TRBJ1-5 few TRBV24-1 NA CATSDPDQPQHF TGTGCCACCAGTGACCCGGATCAGCCCCAGCATTTT
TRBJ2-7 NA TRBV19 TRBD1 CASSIRTGSYEQYF TGTGCCAGTAGTATTAGGACAGGCTCCTACGAGCAGTACTTC
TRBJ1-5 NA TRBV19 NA CASSIDPRGGGFNQPQHF TGTGCCAGTAGTATAGATCCCCGTGGGGGGGGGTTCAATCAGCCCCAGCATTTT
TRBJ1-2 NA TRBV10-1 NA CASSESDSIYGYTF TGCGCCAGCAGTGAGTCGGACAGCATTTATGGCTACACCTTC
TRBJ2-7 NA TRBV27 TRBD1 CASSPAGTASYEQYF TGTGCCAGCAGCCCCGCCGGGACAGCATCCTACGAGCAGTACTTC
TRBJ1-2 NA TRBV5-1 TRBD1 CASRIYQDREGYTF TGCGCCAGCAGAATATACCAGGACAGGGAAGGCTACACCTTC
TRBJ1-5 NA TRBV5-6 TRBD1 CASSTYRGLNSNQPQHF TGTGCCAGCAGCACCTACAGGGGACTCAATAGCAATCAGCCCCAGCATTTT
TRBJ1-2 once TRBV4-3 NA CASSQDVGGGYTF TGCGCCAGCAGCCAAGATGTCGGGGGGGGCTACACCTTC
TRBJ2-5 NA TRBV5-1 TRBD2 CASSLQAGGQETQYF TGCGCCAGCAGCTTGCAAGCGGGGGGCCAAGAGACCCAGTACTTC
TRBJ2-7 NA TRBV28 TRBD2 CASTPSGGASSYEQYF TGTGCCAGCACTCCCAGCGGGGGGGCGAGCTCCTACGAGCAGTACTTC
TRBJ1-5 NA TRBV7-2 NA CASNEQGNQPQHF TGTGCCAGCAACGAACAGGGCAATCAGCCCCAGCATTTT